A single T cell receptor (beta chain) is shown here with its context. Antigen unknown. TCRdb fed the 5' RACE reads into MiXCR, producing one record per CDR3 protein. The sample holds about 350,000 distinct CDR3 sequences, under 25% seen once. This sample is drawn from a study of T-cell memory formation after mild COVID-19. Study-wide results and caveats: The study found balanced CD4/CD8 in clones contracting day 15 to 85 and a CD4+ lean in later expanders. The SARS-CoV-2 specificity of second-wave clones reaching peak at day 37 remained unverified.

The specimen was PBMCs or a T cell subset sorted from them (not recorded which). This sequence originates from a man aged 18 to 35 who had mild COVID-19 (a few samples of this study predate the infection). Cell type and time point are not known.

CDR3: CASSPGTSRNTQYF. Here the CDR3 DNA reads TGTGCCAGCAGCCCTGGGACTAGCCGCAATACGCAGTATTTT. The genes are TRBV7-9 and TRBJ2-3; 9 nucleotides match TRBD2. The ends lost 5 bases at V and 7 bases at J; junction bases unmatched: 7. CDR3 length: 14 residues. Germline values: CDR1 SEHNR, CDR2 FQNEAQ (reference sequence). The variable domain in full, with the rest retrieved from reference TRBV7-9 and TRBJ2-3, is DTGVSQNPRHKITKRGQNVTFRCDPISEHNRLYWYRQTLGQGPEFLTYFQNEAQLEKSRLLSDRFSAERPKGSFSTLEIQRTEQGDSAMYLCASSPGTSRNTQYFGPGTRLTVL.